This T cell receptor (beta chain) was sequenced in a study of naive and memory T cell subsets. Amplification of ligated cDNA took four PCR rounds with SP2 and nested alpha and beta constant primers. Alpha and beta constant region primers primed reverse transcription for blood and skin samples. Each CDR3 protein is one row after TCRdb ran MiXCR on the 5' RACE reads. The sample lists over 50,000 distinct CDR3 sequences, more than 7.5% occurring once. On this clonotype itself: Its target is unknown.

An oligonucleotide containing a UMI was ligated to the 3' end of TCR cDNA. RNA was extracted from 2.5 ml of whole blood of healthy adults. Cells were not sorted; total RNA input targeted roughly 1 to 1,100 ng. General study results and limits: The RNA method is potentially sensitive to activation and differentiation changes.

CDR3 length: 14 amino acids. Unmatched junction bases numbered 6, after V lost 3 bases and J lost 3 bases. Germline V gene sequence: CDR1 DFQATT, CDR2 SNEGSKA (reference sequence). The chain employs TRBV20-1 and TRBJ2-5; TRBD2 agrees at 8 bases. The origin of this receptor is a female donor in good health. CDR3 protein: CSARIGRAEETQYF. The CDR3 nucleotides read TGCAGTGCTAGGATCGGGAGGGCGGAAGAGACCCAGTACTTC.